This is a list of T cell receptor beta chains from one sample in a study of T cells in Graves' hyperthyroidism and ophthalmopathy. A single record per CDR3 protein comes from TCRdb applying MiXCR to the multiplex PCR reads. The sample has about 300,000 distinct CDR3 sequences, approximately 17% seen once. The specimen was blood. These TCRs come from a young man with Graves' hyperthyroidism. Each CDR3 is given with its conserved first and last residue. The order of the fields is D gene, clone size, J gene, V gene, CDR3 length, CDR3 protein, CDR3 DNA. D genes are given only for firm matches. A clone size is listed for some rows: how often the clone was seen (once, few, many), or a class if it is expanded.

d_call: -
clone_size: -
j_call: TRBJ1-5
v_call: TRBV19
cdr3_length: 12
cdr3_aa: CASKRGNQPQHF
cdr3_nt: TGTGCCAGTAAGAGGGGCAATCAGCCCCAGCATTTT

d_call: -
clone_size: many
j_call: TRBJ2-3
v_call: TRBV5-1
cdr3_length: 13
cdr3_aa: CASKADFTDTQYF
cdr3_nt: TGCGCCAGCAAAGCGGATTTCACAGATACGCAGTATTTT

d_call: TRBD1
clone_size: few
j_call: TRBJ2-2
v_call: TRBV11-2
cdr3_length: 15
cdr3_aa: CASSLGQGGAGELFF
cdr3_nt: TGTGCCAGCAGCTTGGGACAGGGTGGCGCCGGGGAGCTGTTTTTT

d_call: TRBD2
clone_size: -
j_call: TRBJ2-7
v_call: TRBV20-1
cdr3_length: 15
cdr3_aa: CSALRGAGEGYEQYF
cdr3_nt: TGCAGTGCCCTACGAGGAGCGGGAGAGGGTTACGAGCAGTACTTC

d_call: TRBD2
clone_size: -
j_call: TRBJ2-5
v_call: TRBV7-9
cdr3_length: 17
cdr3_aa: CASSDPTSGISGETQYF
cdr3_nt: TGTGCCAGCAGCGATCCGACTAGCGGGATTTCGGGGGAGACCCAGTACTTC

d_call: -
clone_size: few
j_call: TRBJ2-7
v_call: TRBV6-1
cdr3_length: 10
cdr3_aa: CASSDGEQYF
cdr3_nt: TGTGCCAGCAGTGACGGTGAGCAGTACTTC

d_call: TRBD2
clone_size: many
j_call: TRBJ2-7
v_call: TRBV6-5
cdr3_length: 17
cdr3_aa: CASSYRAGPLSSYEQYF
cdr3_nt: TGTGCCAGCAGTTACCGAGCGGGACCCCTGAGCTCCTACGAGCAGTACTTC

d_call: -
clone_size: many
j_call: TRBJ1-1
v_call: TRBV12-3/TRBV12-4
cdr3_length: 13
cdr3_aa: CASSRDLGAEAFF
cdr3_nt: TGTGCCAGCAGTCGGGACTTGGGGGCTGAAGCTTTCTTT

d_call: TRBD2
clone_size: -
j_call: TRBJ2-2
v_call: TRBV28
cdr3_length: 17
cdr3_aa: CASTSLGGGTSSGELFF
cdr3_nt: TGTGCCAGCACCAGCCTAGGCGGAGGGACTAGCTCCGGGGAGCTGTTTTTT

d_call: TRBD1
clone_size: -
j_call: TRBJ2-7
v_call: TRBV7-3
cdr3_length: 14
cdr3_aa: CASSGTGGYYEQYF
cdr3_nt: TGTGCCAGCAGCGGGACAGGGGGCTACTACGAGCAGTACTTC

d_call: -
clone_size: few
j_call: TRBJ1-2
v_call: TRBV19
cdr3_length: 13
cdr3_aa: CASNKDRNYGYTF
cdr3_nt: TGTGCCAGTAACAAAGACCGCAACTATGGCTACACCTTC

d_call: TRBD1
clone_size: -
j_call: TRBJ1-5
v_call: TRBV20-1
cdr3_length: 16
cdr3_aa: CSAKFGTAYSNQPQHF
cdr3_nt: TGCAGTGCTAAATTTGGGACAGCCTATAGCAATCAGCCCCAGCATTTT

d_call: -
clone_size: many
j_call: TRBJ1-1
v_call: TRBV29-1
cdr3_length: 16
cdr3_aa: CSVLGIPGGMNTEAFF
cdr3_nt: TGCAGCGTGTTGGGAATCCCCGGAGGGATGAACACTGAAGCTTTCTTT

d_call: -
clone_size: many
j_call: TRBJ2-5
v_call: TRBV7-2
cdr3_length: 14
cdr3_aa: CASSLPQPKKTQYF
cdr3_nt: TGTGCCAGCAGCTTACCACAGCCCAAGAAGACCCAGTACTTC

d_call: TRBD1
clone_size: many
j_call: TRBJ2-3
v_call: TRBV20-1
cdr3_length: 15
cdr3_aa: CSAEDRQHSTDTQYF
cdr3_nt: TGCAGTGCTGAGGACAGGCAACATAGCACAGATACGCAGTATTTT

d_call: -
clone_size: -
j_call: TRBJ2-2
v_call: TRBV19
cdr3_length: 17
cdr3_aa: CASSIVSGPMNTGELFF
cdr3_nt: TGTGCCAGTAGTATAGTTTCAGGACCGATGAACACCGGGGAGCTGTTTTTT

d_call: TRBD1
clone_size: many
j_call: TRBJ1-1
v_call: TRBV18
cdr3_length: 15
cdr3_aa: CASSASQGAQAEAFF
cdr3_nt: TGTGCCAGCTCAGCCTCACAGGGGGCGCAGGCTGAAGCTTTCTTT

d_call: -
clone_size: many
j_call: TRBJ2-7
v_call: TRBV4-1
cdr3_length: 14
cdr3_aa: CASSQDEGFYEQYF
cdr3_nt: TGCGCCAGCAGCCAAGATGAGGGGTTTTACGAGCAGTACTTC

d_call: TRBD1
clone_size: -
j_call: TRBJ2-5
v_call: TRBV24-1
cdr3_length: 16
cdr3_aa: CATSDSGTGTQETQYF
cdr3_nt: TGTGCCACCAGTGATTCCGGGACAGGGACCCAAGAGACCCAGTACTTC

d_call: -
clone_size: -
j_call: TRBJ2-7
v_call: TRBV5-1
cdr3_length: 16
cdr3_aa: CASSLITHGAPYEQYF
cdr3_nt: TGCGCCAGCAGCTTGATCACTCACGGGGCTCCTTACGAGCAGTACTTC

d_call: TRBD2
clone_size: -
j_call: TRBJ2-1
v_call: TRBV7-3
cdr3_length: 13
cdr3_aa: CASSLWPAGGVFF
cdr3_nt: TGTGCCAGCAGCTTATGGCCAGCGGGGGGCGTGTTCTTC

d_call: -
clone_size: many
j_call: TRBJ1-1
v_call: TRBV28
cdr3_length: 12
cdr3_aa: CASSRTALEAFF
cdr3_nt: TGTGCCAGCAGCCGCACAGCGTTGGAGGCTTTCTTT

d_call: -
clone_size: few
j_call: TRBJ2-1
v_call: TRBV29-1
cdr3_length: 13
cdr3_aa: CSADLGLLNEQFF
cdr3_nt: TGCAGCGCCGACCTGGGACTCCTTAATGAGCAGTTCTTC

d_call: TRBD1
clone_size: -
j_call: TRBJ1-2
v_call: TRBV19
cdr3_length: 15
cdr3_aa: CASSTGTGYHYGYTF
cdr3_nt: TGTGCCAGTAGTACAGGGACAGGGTATCACTATGGCTACACCTTC

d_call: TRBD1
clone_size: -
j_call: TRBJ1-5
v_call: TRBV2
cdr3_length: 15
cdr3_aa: CASSSTGQGTQAQHF
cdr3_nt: TGTGCCAGCAGCTCCACGGGACAGGGGACTCAAGCCCAGCATTTT

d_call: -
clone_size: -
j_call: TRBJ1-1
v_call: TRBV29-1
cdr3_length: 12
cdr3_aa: CSVSGGGTEAFF
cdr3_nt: TGCAGCGTGTCGGGGGGCGGGACTGAAGCTTTCTTT

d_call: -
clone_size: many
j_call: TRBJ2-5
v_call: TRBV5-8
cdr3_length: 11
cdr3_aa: CASAIGETQYF
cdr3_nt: TGTGCCAGCGCAATCGGGGAGACCCAGTACTTC

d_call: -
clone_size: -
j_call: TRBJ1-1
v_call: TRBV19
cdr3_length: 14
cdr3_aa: CASREPRENTEAFF
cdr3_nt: TGTGCCAGTAGGGAACCCAGGGAGAACACTGAAGCTTTCTTT

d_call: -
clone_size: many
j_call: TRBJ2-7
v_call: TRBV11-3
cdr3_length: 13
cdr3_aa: CASRRQGRGEQYF
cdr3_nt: TGTGCCAGCAGGCGACAGGGGAGGGGTGAGCAGTACTTC

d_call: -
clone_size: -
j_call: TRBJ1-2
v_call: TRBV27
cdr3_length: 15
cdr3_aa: CASSLVGGRYYGYTF
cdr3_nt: TGTGCCAGCAGTTTGGTAGGGGGACGGTACTATGGCTACACCTTC

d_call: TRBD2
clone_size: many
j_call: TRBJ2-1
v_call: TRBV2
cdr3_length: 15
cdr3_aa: CASTLGLAGNNEQFF
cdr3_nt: TGTGCCAGCACCCTGGGGCTAGCGGGAAACAATGAGCAGTTCTTC

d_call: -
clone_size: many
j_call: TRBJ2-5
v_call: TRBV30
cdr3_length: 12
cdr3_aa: CAWRTFRETQYF
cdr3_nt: TGTGCCTGGCGGACATTCCGGGAGACCCAGTACTTC

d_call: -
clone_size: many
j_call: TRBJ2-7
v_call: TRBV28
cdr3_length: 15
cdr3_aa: CASSPYSSGWDEQYF
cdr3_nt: TGTGCCAGCAGTCCCTACTCCAGCGGCTGGGACGAGCAGTACTTC

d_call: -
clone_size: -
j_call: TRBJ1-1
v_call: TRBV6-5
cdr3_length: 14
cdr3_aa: CASSYMVLGTEAFF
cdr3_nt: TGTGCCAGCAGTTACATGGTGCTCGGCACTGAAGCTTTCTTT

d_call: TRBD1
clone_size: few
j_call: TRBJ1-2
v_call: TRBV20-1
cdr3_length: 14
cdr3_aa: CSAARTTGEAGYTF
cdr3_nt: TGCAGTGCCGCACGTACCACAGGGGAAGCTGGCTACACCTTC

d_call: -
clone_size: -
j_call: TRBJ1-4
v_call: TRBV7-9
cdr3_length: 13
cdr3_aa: CASRLATNEKLFF
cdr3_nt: TGTGCCAGCAGGCTTGCAACTAATGAAAAACTGTTTTTT

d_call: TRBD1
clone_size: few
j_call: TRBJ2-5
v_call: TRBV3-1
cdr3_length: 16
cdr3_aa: CASSQDLGGGTGTQYF
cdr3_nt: TGTGCCAGCAGCCAAGATCTCGGGGGCGGGACAGGGACCCAGTACTTC

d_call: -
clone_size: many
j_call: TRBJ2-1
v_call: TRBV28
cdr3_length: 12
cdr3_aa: CASSLEDREQFF
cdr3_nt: TGTGCCAGCAGCCTAGAGGACCGTGAGCAGTTCTTC

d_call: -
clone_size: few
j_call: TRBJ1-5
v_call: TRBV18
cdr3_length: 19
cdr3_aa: CASSQGYTSLSYSNQPQHF
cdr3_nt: TGTGCCAGCTCACAGGGGTACACCTCCCTTTCCTATAGCAATCAGCCCCAGCATTTT

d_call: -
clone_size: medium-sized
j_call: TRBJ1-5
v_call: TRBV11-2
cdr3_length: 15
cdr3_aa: CASSLDRGAHQPQHF
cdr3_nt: TGTGCCAGCAGCTTAGATCGGGGGGCCCATCAGCCCCAGCATTTT

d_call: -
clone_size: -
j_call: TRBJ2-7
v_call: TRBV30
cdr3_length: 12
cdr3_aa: CAGLGGPYEQYF
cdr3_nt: TGTGCCGGTCTAGGGGGGCCCTACGAGCAGTACTTC